The 22 T cell receptor beta chains in this list originate from one sample, sequenced in a study of blood T cell repertoires in COVID-19. TCRdb's table, derived via immunoSEQ multiplex PCR, lists solely in-frame clones and lacks some. The table lists over 200,000 clones, roughly 87% of them singletons. The sample consisted of peripheral blood. All receptors come from a young woman with acute or convalescent COVID-19.

As DNA, the CDR3 is TGTGCCAGCAGCAAAGCGCTTTCGGGGATTAGGTACGAGCAGTACTTC. Amino acid sequence: CASSKALSGIRYEQYF. V is TRBV21-1 and J is TRBJ2-7; TRBD2, as called in the table, went unchecked against the DNA. TRBV21-1 is tagged as a pseudogene. The CDR3 loop spans 16 amino acids.

In DNA, the CDR3 is TGCGCCAGCAGCCATGACCCAGCTAGCGGGAGGGGTCCTGAGCAGTTCTTC. Its protein is CASSHDPASGRGPEQFF. The chain combines TRBV4-1 with TRBJ2-1; 12 bases agree with TRBD2. The junction had 12 bases not matched to a gene; V was cut back by 3 bases and J by 9 bases. This CDR3 is 17 amino acids long. Germline V CDR1 and CDR2: MGHRA, YSYEKL.

V and J are TRBV7-2 and TRBJ1-2, with 8 bases matching TRBD1. CDR3 length equals 14 residues. Germline V gives CDR1 SGHTA, CDR2 FQGNSA. V lost 5 bases and J lost 5; bases outside the gene matches: 7. The CDR3 loop reads CASSQDRGRYGYTF. CDR3 nucleotides: TGTGCCAGCAGCCAAGACAGGGGTCGATATGGCTACACCTTC.

J is TRBJ2-2 and V is TRBV6-4; the match to TRBD2 covers 10 bases. This CDR3 is 17 amino acids long. Germline CDR1 and CDR2: MRHNA and SNTAGT. After removal of 6 bases from V and 6 bases from J, the junction contained 13 bases not matched to a gene. The CDR3 DNA sequence: TGTGCCAGCAGCAGATTCGGACTAGCGGAGACCCCCGGGGAGCTGTTTTTT. Its translation: CASSRFGLAETPGELFF.

This chain connects TRBV6-2 or TRBV6-3 to TRBJ2-7; D is perhaps TRBD1 (6 bases). The CDR3 length is 15 residues. V was trimmed by 6 bases and J by 3 bases, leaving 18 bases between them. Germline V gene data show CDR1 as MNHEY and CDR2 as SVGEGT. CDR3 nucleotides: TGTGCCAGCAGGCCTTTGATGGGGGCCCGCTACGAGCAGTACTTC. Translating gives CASRPLMGARYEQYF.

A single count supports this clone. The V call is TRBV19, the J call TRBJ1-4, with a weak D call TRBD1 (5 bases). In germline, CDR1 is LNHDA, CDR2 SQIVND (reference sequence). Deletions cut 4 bases from V and 0 bases from J, with 9 bases between. The CDR3 length is 15 residues. DNA for the CDR3: TGTGCCAGTAGTACAGGGACTACAACTAATGAAAAACTGTTTTTT. Translated, it gives CASSTGTTTNEKLFF.

The chain recombines TRBV6-1 with TRBJ2-7; 8 positions match TRBD1. The V segment lost 4 bases and the J segment 2 bases; nucleotides outside the gene matches: 10. The germline CDR1 and CDR2 sequences are MNHNS and SASEGT. This CDR3 has 16 amino acids. This CDR3 is CASSGLSGQAPYEQYF. CDR3 nucleotide sequence: TGTGCCAGCAGTGGACTCTCGGGACAGGCTCCCTACGAGCAGTACTTC.

CDR3 residues: CASSLDRLSYEQYF. The CDR3 bases are TGTGCCAGCTCACTGGACAGACTCTCCTACGAGCAGTACTTC. The chain links TRBV18 to TRBJ2-7; possible D gene TRBD1, 6 bases. V lost 4 bases, J lost 0 bases, and 10 bases lay in between. The CDR3 covers 14 residues. Germline V gene lookup returns CDR1 KGHSH and CDR2 LQKENI. The full variable domain, with the rest looked up from reference TRBV18 and TRBJ2-7, is NAGVMQNPRHLVRRRGQEARLRCSPMKGHSHVYWYRQLPEEGLKFMVYLQKENIIDESGMPKERFSAEFPKEGPSILRIQQVVRGDSAAYFCASSLDRLSYEQYFGPGTRLTVT.

This chain uses TRBV3-1 (or the pseudogene TRBV3-2) with TRBJ2-1, with 10 bases matching TRBD1. The CDR3 totals 17 residues. The germline CDR1 and CDR2 sequences are LGHDT and YNNKEL (reference sequence). V lost 0 bases to trimming and J lost 8 bases; unmatched junction nucleotides: 10. The CDR3 region is CASSQDVRTGGGDEQFF. The CDR3 bases are TGTGCCAGCAGCCAAGATGTTCGGACAGGGGGAGGCGATGAGCAGTTCTTC.

This clone has just one count. J is TRBJ2-2 and V is TRBV21-1; the D call of TRBD2 is as the table states it, not checked on the DNA. TRBV21-1 constitutes a pseudogene. The CDR3 contains 16 residues. The DNA of the CDR3 is TGTGCCAGCAGCAATGGGCGGGGGACCGCCGCCGGGGAGCTGTTTTTT. This codes for CASSNGRGTAAGELFF.

This chain links TRBV20-1 with TRBJ2-2, with TRBD2 as a possible D gene (5 bases). Germline CDR1 is DFQATT and CDR2 is SNEGSKA (reference sequence). Trimming removed 5 bases from V and 7 bases from J, with 8 bases in between. The CDR3 spans 11 residues. The CDR3 nucleotides are TGCAGTGCTTACCGGGGCGGGGAGCTGTTTTTT. Translation gives CSAYRGGELFF.

The V gene is TRBV18, the J gene TRBJ1-2; D is unclear. This CDR3 comprises 14 residues. V dropped 1 base and J dropped 1 base, with 7 bases sitting between them. CDR1 and CDR2 from the germline V gene are KGHSH and LQKENI. CDR3 sequence reads: CASSPLSVNYGYTF. The CDR3 nucleotides are TGTGCCAGCTCACCACTCTCAGTTAACTATGGCTACACCTTC.

V usage is TRBV12-3 or TRBV12-4 and J usage is TRBJ1-6; D ambiguous. Trimming shortened V by 5 bases and J by 8 bases, and 10 bases separated the two germline ends. The CDR3 runs to 13 residues. The CDR3 DNA follows: TGTGCCAGCAGTCTGGACTGGGATTCACCCCTCCACTTT. Encoded protein: CASSLDWDSPLHF.

The gene calls are TRBV27 and TRBJ2-2; TRBD1 agrees at 7 bases. This CDR3 contains 17 residues. CDR1 MNHEY and CDR2 SMNVEV come from the germline V gene (reference sequence). V shed 5 bases and J 1 base; nucleotides not matched to a gene: 10. The chain's CDR3 is CASSPWAGGRNTGELFF. The CDR3 DNA reads TGTGCCAGCAGTCCCTGGGCAGGGGGAAGGAACACCGGGGAGCTGTTTTTT.

J is TRBJ2-3 and V is TRBV5-6; perhaps TRBD1 as D (6 bases). Germline V CDR1 and CDR2: SGHDT, YYEEEE. V lost 2 bases to trimming and J lost 2 bases, with 12 bases between them. CDR3 length: 15 amino acids. The CDR3 protein is CASSLGGPHTDTQYF. In DNA, the CDR3 is TGTGCCAGCAGCTTAGGGGGACCACACACAGATACGCAGTATTTT.

This clone has only a few counts. The rearrangement links TRBV9 to TRBJ2-3; D unclear. Trimming stripped 4 bases from V and 4 bases from J, with 10 bases between. This CDR3 contains 13 residues. CDR1 is SGDLS, CDR2 YYNGEE, per germline. CDR3 coding DNA: TGTGCCAGCAGCCCTCACGGAGCAGATACGCAGTATTTT. Its translation is CASSPHGADTQYF.

The chain joins TRBV5-1 to TRBJ2-2; a possible D gene is TRBD2 (6 bases). Germline V CDR1 and CDR2: SGHRS, YFSETQ. The CDR3 contains 15 residues. Trimming shortened V by 1 base and J by 2 bases, and 9 bases separated the two germline ends. CDR3: CASSLSAGNTGELFF. CDR3 sequence (DNA): TGCGCCAGCAGCTTGAGCGCGGGAAACACCGGGGAGCTGTTTTTT.

Regarding this clone: The sample has other DNA sequences that encode this CDR3 too. The V gene is TRBV3-1 (or the pseudogene TRBV3-2), the J gene TRBJ2-7; D might be TRBD1 (6 bases). Trimming pared 3 bases from V and 2 bases from J, leaving 8 bases between. This CDR3 has 13 amino acids. Per germline, CDR1 LGHDT and CDR2 YNNKEL (reference sequence). CDR3 sequence reads: CASSQDSPYEQYF. CDR3 nucleotide sequence: TGTGCCAGCAGCCAGGACAGCCCCTACGAGCAGTACTTC.

The chain employs TRBV4-3 and TRBJ2-5; TRBD2 matches at 10 bases. J lost 7 bases, V lost 3 bases, and 11 bases had no gene match. Germline V gene data show CDR1 as LGHNA and CDR2 as YSLEER. The CDR3 has 16 residues. The DNA for the CDR3 is TGCGCCAGCAGCCAGGACCCTCTAGCGGGAGCGGGGACCCAGTACTTC. This codes for CASSQDPLAGAGTQYF.

This clone appeared a single time. The rearrangement links TRBV9 to TRBJ1-6; D gene ambiguous. The CDR3 is made up of 15 amino acids. Looked up from germline, CDR1 is SGDLS and CDR2 is YYNGEE. V lost 4 bases to trimming and J lost 0 bases, with 8 bases between them. Here the CDR3 DNA reads TGTGCCAGCAGCTCCCGCAGCTCCTATAATTCACCCCTCCACTTT. Residues: CASSSRSSYNSPLHF.

The rearrangement links TRBV6-5 to TRBJ2-5; 9 bases agree with TRBD2. The length of the CDR3 is 15 residues. The junction had 4 bases not matched to a gene; V was cut back by 5 bases and J by 0 bases. CDR1 is MNHEY, CDR2 SVGAGI, per germline. As DNA, the CDR3 is TGTGCCAGCAGTCCGCCTAGCGGGGACCAAGAGACCCAGTACTTC. The encoded protein is CASSPPSGDQETQYF.

For the CDR3, the DNA is TGTGCCAGCAGCTTAGTTGGTCTAGCGGGATGGTTTGAGCAGTTCTTC. This gives the protein CASSLVGLAGWFEQFF. The V and J genes are TRBV11-2 and TRBJ2-1; TRBD2 matches 9 bases. The CDR3 has 16 amino acids. In germline, CDR1 is SGHAT, CDR2 FQNNGV. Trimming removed 1 base from V and 9 bases from J; junction bases left unmatched: 10.